Below are 27 T cell receptor beta chains sequenced from a single sample in a study of cytomegalovirus exposure and HLA in healthy donors. With 60 Vbeta and 13 Jbeta primers, the PCR was carried out. Measured with immunoSEQ multiplex PCR; TCRdb has only the in-frame clones, and not every one. This sample has 190,000 or so clones, with roughly four fifths found just once. The specimen was PBMCs. The receptors derive from a woman in her forties or fifties in good health and CMV-seropositive.

V and J are TRBV4-3 and TRBJ2-7; TRBD2 agrees at 8 bases. This CDR3 region has 16 residues. Germline V gene lookup returns CDR1 LGHNA and CDR2 YSLEER. V shed 4 bases and J 5 bases; nucleotides not matched to a gene: 13. CDR3 amino acids: CASSRLHSGGRNEQYF. CDR3 DNA: TGCGCCAGCAGCCGTCTTCACAGCGGGGGCCGCAACGAGCAGTACTTC.

The CDR3 coding sequence is TGCAGCGGGAGTAGCGGGGAAGAGACCCAGTACTTC. Protein product: CSGSSGEETQYF. This rearrangement joins TRBV29-1 to TRBJ2-5, with TRBD2 identical over 8 bases. J lost 3 bases, V lost 7 bases, and 4 bases had no gene match. CDR3 size: 12 residues. The germline CDR1 and CDR2 sequences are SQVTM and ANQGSEA.

The chain combines TRBV9 with TRBJ2-3; TRBD2 might be the D (5 bases). Germline values: CDR1 SGDLS, CDR2 YYNGEE. The CDR3 consists of 16 residues. The V end was cut by 0 bases, the J end by 0 bases, with 11 bases between. The CDR3 reads CASSVAPPGSTDTQYF. The CDR3 DNA follows: TGTGCCAGCAGCGTAGCCCCCCCGGGGAGCACAGATACGCAGTATTTT.

The chain recombines TRBV10-3 with TRBJ2-5; D gene ambiguous. The assigned J gene may be wrong: the sequence end matches TRBJ2-7 better. The CDR3 has 14 residues. The germline V gene encodes CDR1 ENHRY and CDR2 SYGVKD. The CDR3 DNA is TGTGCCATCAGTGAGCAACAGCAATCCTACGAGCAGTACTTC. It encodes CAISEQQQSYEQYF.

This chain links TRBV9 with TRBJ2-5; no clear D gene. The length of the CDR3 is 16 residues. Trimming left V 4 bases short and J 1 base short, with 17 bases between. CDR1 and CDR2 (germline): SGDLS, YYNGEE. The CDR3 nucleotides are TGTGCCAGCAGCCCCCCCGACTCCTCGTCCCAAGAGACCCAGTACTTC. Protein product: CASSPPDSSSQETQYF.

V usage is TRBV6-1 and J usage is TRBJ2-5; 7 bases fit TRBD2. Germline V gives CDR1 MNHNS, CDR2 SASEGT. V dropped 1 base and J dropped 4; count of bases not matched to a gene: 6. The CDR3 consists of 15 residues. CDR3 nucleotides: TGTGCCAGCAGTGAAGAAGGGTGGGGGGGAGAGACCCAGTACTTC. This codes for CASSEEGWGGETQYF.

This chain uses TRBV7-8 with TRBJ2-2; weak D call: TRBD2 (6 bases). V lost 4 bases and J lost 1, with 10 bases in between. Germline V gene lookup returns CDR1 SGHVS and CDR2 FQNEAQ. The CDR3 consists of 15 residues. CDR3 residues: CASSYGGLNTGELFF. The CDR3 DNA sequence: TGTGCCAGCAGCTACGGAGGGCTGAACACCGGGGAGCTGTTTTTT.

This chain joins TRBV7-2 and TRBJ2-6, with D unresolved. Germline CDR1 and CDR2: SGHTA and FQGNSA. The CDR3 covers 14 residues. V dropped 5 bases and J dropped 0 bases, with 5 bases sitting between them. The CDR3 nucleotides are TGTGCCAGCAGCCCTAACTCTGGGGCCAACGTCCTGACTTTC. Translation gives CASSPNSGANVLTF.

CDR3 sequence: CASSSTSVFADTQYF. The CDR3 DNA follows: TGTGCCAGCAGCTCGACTAGCGTTTTTGCAGATACGCAGTATTTT. The V and J genes are TRBV11-2 and TRBJ2-3; the match to TRBD2 covers 8 bases. V trimming: 4 bases; J trimming: 4 bases; junction bases outside the gene matches: 7. Germline CDR1 is SGHAT and CDR2 is FQNNGV. This CDR3 has 15 amino acids.

V usage is TRBV5-6 and J usage is TRBJ2-7; 12 bases agree with TRBD1. The J segment lost 2 bases and the V segment lost 4 bases, leaving 4 bases of the junction unmatched. Germline assignment: CDR1 SGHDT and CDR2 YYEEEE. CDR3 length: 15 residues. CDR3 nucleotide sequence: TGTGCCAGCAGCCAGGGACAGGGGGCCCCCTACGAGCAGTACTTC. Translated: CASSQGQGAPYEQYF.

This clone was detected only once. The V call is TRBV11-2, the J call TRBJ1-1, with D possibly being TRBD1 (6 bases). Trimming took 3 bases from V and 3 from J, leaving 8 bases between them. CDR3 length: 13 residues. Germline V lookup: CDR1 SGHAT, CDR2 FQNNGV. In DNA, the CDR3 is TGTGCCAGCAGCTTCAACAGGGACACTGAAGCTTTCTTT. Residues: CASSFNRDTEAFF. Looking up the rest from reference TRBV11-2 and TRBJ1-1 gives the full variable domain: EAGVAQSPRYKIIEKRQSVAFWCNPISGHATLYWYQQILGQGPKLLIQFQNNGVVDDSQLPKDRFSAERLKGVDSTLKIQPAKLEDSAVYLCASSFNRDTEAFFGQGTRLTVV.

The chain combines TRBV11-2 with TRBJ1-3; perhaps TRBD1 as D (6 bases). Germline V lookup: CDR1 SGHAT, CDR2 FQNNGV. Trimming shortened V by 1 base and J by 0 bases, and 13 bases separated the two germline ends. This CDR3 comprises 17 residues. The CDR3 spells CASSLVGGASSGNTIYF. The CDR3 region has the DNA TGTGCCAGCAGCTTAGTTGGGGGCGCTAGCTCTGGAAACACCATATATTTT.

V and J are TRBV7-2 and TRBJ1-1; D may be TRBD1 (5 bases). Trimming pared 0 bases from V and 4 bases from J, leaving 12 bases between. The germline V gene encodes CDR1 SGHTA and CDR2 FQGNSA. The length of the CDR3 is 15 residues. CDR3 nucleotide sequence: TGTGCCAGCAGCTTAGCGGGGGGTGGGGCCACTGAAGCTTTCTTT. Amino acids: CASSLAGGGATEAFF.

The V and J genes are TRBV1 and TRBJ1-1; the table's D gene call, TRBD1, was not cross checked with the DNA. TRBV1 is assigned pseudogene status. CDR3 length: 15 amino acids. The CDR3 DNA reads TGCACCAGCAGCCCGGGACAGGGTTCGAACACTGAAGCTTTCTTT. This gives the protein CTSSPGQGSNTEAFF.

The gene calls are TRBV5-8 and TRBJ2-2; 7 bases map to TRBD1. The CDR3 totals 18 residues. Germline V CDR1 and CDR2: SGHTS, YDEGEE. The ends lost 0 bases at V and 2 bases at J; junction bases unmatched: 10. The CDR3 spells CASSLGPNRGHNTGELFF. The CDR3 nucleotides are TGTGCCAGCAGCTTGGGCCCCAACAGGGGCCATAACACCGGGGAGCTGTTTTTT.

The chain combines TRBV13 with TRBJ1-2, with 7 bases matching TRBD1. Trimming removed 3 bases from V and 0 bases from J; junction bases left unmatched: 10. This CDR3 region has 17 residues. Germline V gene data show CDR1 as PRHDT and CDR2 as FYEKMQ (reference sequence). Here the CDR3 reads CASSLGQQVVANYGYTF. The DNA of the CDR3 is TGTGCCAGCAGCTTGGGACAGCAGGTAGTCGCTAACTATGGCTACACCTTC.

The genes are TRBV7-8 and TRBJ1-4; 9 bases are a match to TRBD1. The germline V gene has CDR1 SGHVS and CDR2 FQNEAQ. Trimming took 3 bases from V and 7 from J; bases not matched to a gene: 9. The CDR3 length is 16 residues. The CDR3 loop reads CASSFGNRGRGEKLFF. The CDR3 DNA reads as TGTGCCAGCAGCTTCGGGAACAGGGGGCGGGGTGAAAAACTGTTTTTT.

The chain combines TRBV15 with TRBJ2-3, with no clear D. From germline, CDR1 is LNHNV and CDR2 YYDKDF (reference sequence). This CDR3 comprises 17 residues. Trimming stripped 0 bases from V and 2 bases from J, with 15 bases between. CDR3 in amino acids: CATSRDQQSPFTDTQYF. In nucleotides, the CDR3 is TGTGCCACCAGCAGAGATCAACAGAGCCCTTTCACAGATACGCAGTATTTT. The full variable domain, completed using reference TRBV15 and TRBJ2-3, is DAMVIQNPRYQVTQFGKPVTLSCSQTLNHNVMYWYQQKSSQAPKLLFHYYDKDFNNEADTPDNFQSRRPNTSFCFLDIRSPGLGDTAMYLCATSRDQQSPFTDTQYFGPGTRLTVL.

The chain couples TRBV27 to TRBJ2-7; 9 bases fit TRBD1. Germline V CDR1 and CDR2: MNHEY, SMNVEV (reference sequence). J was trimmed by 4 bases and V by 6 bases; bases with no gene match: 7. The CDR3 sequence is 14 residues long. The CDR3 sequence is CASSAGTGRYEQYF. The CDR3, as DNA: TGTGCCAGCAGCGCCGGGACAGGGAGATACGAGCAGTACTTC.

This clone was seen only a few times. This chain joins TRBV10-2 and TRBJ2-7; TRBD2 agrees at 8 bases. From germline, CDR1 is WSHSY and CDR2 SAAADI. The CDR3 is 17 residues long. J gave up 2 bases and V 3 bases, and 12 bases lay outside the gene matches. The CDR3 sequence: CASSDWSWVREAYEQYF. Here the CDR3 DNA reads TGCGCCAGCAGTGATTGGTCATGGGTGCGGGAGGCCTACGAGCAGTACTTC.

The V gene is TRBV28, the J gene TRBJ1-2; 7 nucleotides agree with TRBD1. After removal of 6 bases from V and 2 bases from J, the junction contained 9 bases not matched to a gene. The germline CDR1 and CDR2 sequences are MDHEN and SYDVKM. This CDR3 spans 15 amino acids. CDR3 sequence reads: CASRSYLGQNYGYTF. The CDR3 DNA follows: TGTGCCAGCAGGTCTTACTTGGGACAGAACTATGGCTACACCTTC.

Note on this clone: A junction boundary mismatches the germline segment, possibly from a read error. The identical CDR3 is also encoded by other nucleotide sequences in the sample. The chain employs TRBV6-5 and TRBJ2-4; a weak D match, TRBD1 (6 bases). Per germline, CDR1 MNHEY and CDR2 SVGAGI. The length of the CDR3 is 15 residues. CDR3 nucleotides: TGTGCCAGCAGTTACGCAGGGGCGGGCAAAAACAGTCAGTACTTC. Its protein product is CASSYAGAGKNSQYF.

The gene calls are TRBV7-2 and TRBJ1-4; a possible D gene is TRBD1 (6 bases). In germline, CDR1 is SGHTA, CDR2 FQGNSA. Trimming took off 5 bases at V and 0 bases at J, with 10 bases between the two ends. The CDR3 is made up of 15 amino acids. CDR3 amino acids: CASSLQGATNEKLFF. The CDR3 nucleotides are TGTGCCAGCAGCCTACAGGGTGCAACTAATGAAAAACTGTTTTTT.

CDR3 sequence: CASSRLVGGTDTQYF. The CDR3 region has the DNA TGTGCCAGCTCACGTTTGGTAGGGGGCACAGATACGCAGTATTTT. This chain links TRBV18 with TRBJ2-3; D is perhaps TRBD1 (5 bases). Trimming stripped 4 bases from V and 1 base from J, with 12 bases between. This CDR3 region has 15 residues. CDR1 is KGHSH, CDR2 LQKENI, per germline. Complete variable domain (other parts from reference TRBV18 and TRBJ2-3): NAGVMQNPRHLVRRRGQEARLRCSPMKGHSHVYWYRQLPEEGLKFMVYLQKENIIDESGMPKERFSAEFPKEGPSILRIQQVVRGDSAAYFCASSRLVGGTDTQYFGPGTRLTVL.

This clone was seen just once. CDR3 in DNA: TGTGCCAGCAGTGATCCGTCTACGGGAGCAAGCACAGATACGCAGTATTTT. Translation gives CASSDPSTGASTDTQYF. V gene TRBV25-1 combines with J gene TRBJ2-3; D might be TRBD2 (6 bases). V lost 3 bases and J 0 bases, leaving 16 bases between the germline ends. Germline lookup yields CDR1 MGHDK and CDR2 SYGVNS. The CDR3 has 17 amino acids. Using reference TRBV25-1 and TRBJ2-3 for the parts outside the CDR3, the full variable domain is EADIYQTPRYLVIGTGKKITLECSQTMGHDKMYWYQQDPGMELHLIHYSYGVNSTEKGDLSSESTVSRIRTEHFPLTLESARPSHTSQYLCASSDPSTGASTDTQYFGPGTRLTVL.

This clone was seen a handful of times. V usage is TRBV11-3 and J usage is TRBJ2-1, with TRBD2 identical over 9 bases. This CDR3 comprises 17 residues. The germline V gene has CDR1 SGHNT and CDR2 YENEEA. V trimming: 0 bases; J trimming: 8 bases; junction bases outside the gene matches: 11. The chain's CDR3 is CASSLDLGVAGVDEQFF. The CDR3 DNA sequence: TGTGCCAGCAGCTTAGATCTCGGAGTAGCGGGAGTGGATGAGCAGTTCTTC.

The rearrangement joins TRBV11-2 to TRBJ1-1; D possibly corresponds to TRBD1 (6 bases). V lost 5 bases and J lost 1, with 11 bases in between. Germline CDR1 SGHAT, CDR2 FQNNGV. This CDR3 has 14 residues. CDR3 region: CASSSRDKNTEAFF. The CDR3 bases are TGTGCCAGCAGCAGTCGGGACAAGAACACTGAAGCTTTCTTT.